This TCR beta chain was recovered during a study of cytotoxic CD8 clonotypes in ibrutinib-treated CLL. Study-wide context: Per sample, productive templates averaged approximately 260,000 and productive rearrangements averaged approximately 92,000.

With cryopreserved PBMCs as the source, 2 to 2.5 micrograms of genomic DNA went to TCR beta libraries. The repertoire was sequenced with immunoSEQ multiplex PCR; TCRdb's copy has only in-frame clones and lacks some. The table records over 100,000 clones, 55% to 75% of them present only once. In germline, CDR1 is MNHNS, CDR2 SASEGT. With 1 base removed from V and 8 bases from J, the gap between germline ends came to 8 bases. This CDR3 comprises 12 residues. This clone was picked up a small number of times. Its antigen is undetermined. Overall study results and limits: A rise in clonality was seen at ibrutinib response, and a fall back toward baseline was seen at progression. Circulating CD8+ T-cell counts were tracked by baseline clonality, which exceeded that of age-matched healthy donors.

The source was PBMCs, collected after 24 months of ibrutinib treatment. The TCR sequence derives from a human donor with chronic lymphocytic leukemia. The V gene is TRBV6-1, the J gene TRBJ1-2; D may be TRBD1 (5 bases). CDR3 amino acids: CASSEGGVGYTF. CDR3 coding DNA: TGTGCCAGCAGTGAAGGGGGGGTCGGCTACACCTTC.